This TCR beta chain was sequenced for a study of blood T cells in healthy people across ages. This clonotype was detected only once. An end of the junction does not agree with germline; a read error may underlie this. This CDR3 has 14 amino acids. Germline CDR1 and CDR2: SGDLS and YYNGEE. Then a second PCR, running about 6 to 11 cycles, was carried out with a sample-barcoded 5' primer and a J-beta primer mix. TCRdb reanalysed the 5' RACE reads using MiXCR and keeps one entry per CDR3 protein. The repertoire holds about 720,000 distinct CDR3 sequences, about 20% seen once, with about 22% in the top ten. Every sample yielded at least 6.5 million isolated PBMCs.

The TCR comes from a man in his sixties or seventies in good health. V is TRBV9 and J is TRBJ2-3, with D possibly being TRBD1 or TRBD2 (5 bases each). Sequenced material: blood. CDR3 sequence: CACSAWGSTDTQYF. The DNA for the CDR3 is TGTGCCTGCAGCGCATGGGGGAGCACAGATACGCAGTATTTT. Complete variable domain (other parts from reference TRBV9 and TRBJ2-3): DSGVTQTPKHLITATGQRVTLRCSPRSGDLSVYWYQQSLDQGLQFLIQYYNGEERAKGNILERFSAQQFPDLHSELNLSSLELGDSALYFCACSAWGSTDTQYFGPGTRLTVL.